This is a list of T cell receptor beta chains from one sample in a study of T cells in Graves' hyperthyroidism and ophthalmopathy. Using its own MiXCR run on the multiplex PCR reads, TCRdb lists one record per CDR3 protein. The data contain fewer than 750,000 distinct CDR3 sequences, approximately 15% of them singletons. The sequenced material came from blood. These receptors came from a woman aged 40 to 49 with Graves' ophthalmopathy. The CDR3 runs from the conserved cysteine through the conserved F or W. D genes are given only for firm matches. Clone size appears in some rows only: once, few, many, or a class for an expanded clone.

j_call: TRBJ2-5
clone_size: NA
v_call: TRBV28
cdr3_length: 15
d_call: TRBD2
cdr3_aa: CASSLLQAGAETQYF
cdr3_nt: TGTGCCAGCAGTTTACTCCAAGCGGGAGCGGAGACCCAGTACTTC

j_call: TRBJ1-1
clone_size: many
v_call: TRBV6-2/TRBV6-3
cdr3_length: 13
d_call: NA
cdr3_aa: CASSRVMNTEAFF
cdr3_nt: TGTGCCAGCAGCAGGGTAATGAACACTGAAGCTTTCTTT

j_call: TRBJ1-5
clone_size: many
v_call: TRBV19
cdr3_length: 16
d_call: NA
cdr3_aa: CASSIELGHSNQPQHF
cdr3_nt: TGTGCCAGTAGTATAGAGCTGGGACATAGCAATCAGCCCCAGCATTTT

j_call: TRBJ1-2
clone_size: NA
v_call: TRBV6-5
cdr3_length: 15
d_call: NA
cdr3_aa: CAAGLDRPGGDGYTF
cdr3_nt: TGTGCCGCCGGACTCGACAGGCCTGGTGGAGATGGCTACACCTTC

j_call: TRBJ1-5
clone_size: many
v_call: TRBV30
cdr3_length: 14
d_call: TRBD1
cdr3_aa: CAWSQLQGSQPQHF
cdr3_nt: TGTGCCTGGAGTCAACTACAGGGGAGTCAGCCCCAGCATTTT

j_call: TRBJ2-5
clone_size: many
v_call: TRBV7-2
cdr3_length: 18
d_call: NA
cdr3_aa: CASSLGTTLHPYQETQYF
cdr3_nt: TGTGCCAGCAGCTTAGGGACCACACTACACCCGTACCAAGAGACCCAGTACTTC

j_call: TRBJ2-7
clone_size: NA
v_call: TRBV9
cdr3_length: 16
d_call: TRBD1
cdr3_aa: CASSVATGTGLYEQYF
cdr3_nt: TGTGCCAGCAGCGTAGCTACAGGGACAGGCTTATACGAGCAGTACTTC

j_call: TRBJ2-7
clone_size: few
v_call: TRBV3-1
cdr3_length: 14
d_call: TRBD2
cdr3_aa: CASSQEAGKGEQYF
cdr3_nt: TGTGCCAGCAGCCAAGAAGCGGGAAAAGGCGAGCAGTACTTC

j_call: TRBJ2-5
clone_size: many
v_call: TRBV12-3/TRBV12-4
cdr3_length: 17
d_call: TRBD2
cdr3_aa: CASSLADSGVHLGTQYF
cdr3_nt: TGTGCCAGCAGTTTAGCCGATAGCGGGGTCCACCTGGGGACCCAGTACTTC

j_call: TRBJ1-1
clone_size: many
v_call: TRBV11-2
cdr3_length: 15
d_call: TRBD1
cdr3_aa: CASSPMAGGNTEAFF
cdr3_nt: TGTGCCAGCAGCCCTATGGCAGGGGGTAACACTGAAGCTTTCTTT

j_call: TRBJ1-6
clone_size: many
v_call: TRBV12-3/TRBV12-4
cdr3_length: 14
d_call: TRBD1
cdr3_aa: CASSGQGWVSPLHF
cdr3_nt: TGTGCCAGCAGCGGACAGGGCTGGGTGTCACCCCTCCACTTT

j_call: TRBJ1-1
clone_size: many
v_call: TRBV7-9
cdr3_length: 13
d_call: NA
cdr3_aa: CASSSDADTEAFF
cdr3_nt: TGTGCCAGCAGCTCAGACGCGGACACTGAAGCTTTCTTT

j_call: TRBJ2-1
clone_size: NA
v_call: TRBV6-2/TRBV6-3
cdr3_length: 16
d_call: TRBD2
cdr3_aa: CASRELAGANTNEQFF
cdr3_nt: TGTGCCAGCAGAGAACTAGCGGGAGCAAACACCAATGAGCAGTTCTTC

j_call: TRBJ2-5
clone_size: many
v_call: TRBV5-1
cdr3_length: 12
d_call: NA
cdr3_aa: CASSLTQETQYF
cdr3_nt: TGTGCCAGCTCACTCACCCAAGAGACCCAGTACTTC

j_call: TRBJ2-7
clone_size: few
v_call: TRBV7-6
cdr3_length: 15
d_call: TRBD2
cdr3_aa: CASSSGTSGGSEQYF
cdr3_nt: TGTGCCAGCAGCTCCGGGACTAGCGGAGGTTCTGAGCAGTACTTC

j_call: TRBJ1-2
clone_size: few
v_call: TRBV4-2
cdr3_length: 17
d_call: NA
cdr3_aa: CASSQSSTGFTNYGYTF
cdr3_nt: TGTGCCAGCAGCCAAAGCAGTACCGGGTTTACAAACTATGGCTACACCTTC

j_call: TRBJ1-1
clone_size: NA
v_call: TRBV5-1
cdr3_length: 15
d_call: NA
cdr3_aa: CASSLSRQGSTEAFF
cdr3_nt: TGCGCCAGCAGCTTGTCCCGCCAGGGGAGCACTGAAGCTTTCTTT

j_call: TRBJ1-1
clone_size: many
v_call: TRBV28
cdr3_length: 16
d_call: NA
cdr3_aa: CASSLSQGRMNTEAFF
cdr3_nt: TGTGCCAGCAGTTTATCTCAGGGCCGAATGAACACTGAAGCTTTCTTT

j_call: TRBJ2-2
clone_size: many
v_call: TRBV14
cdr3_length: 17
d_call: TRBD2
cdr3_aa: CASSQVGSGSTTGELFF
cdr3_nt: TGTGCCAGCAGCCAAGTGGGGAGCGGGAGTACGACCGGGGAGCTGTTTTTT